The 31 T cell receptor beta chains in this list originate from one sample, sequenced in a study of vaccination and CD4 T cells after COVID-19. With the Oncomine TCR Beta short-read assay, DNA from cultured CD4+ T cells was sequenced. TCRdb ran MiXCR on the PCR reads and lists one entry per CDR3 protein. The sample consists of over 9,000 distinct CDR3 sequences, about 60% of them appearing once. Which antigens these TCRs recognize remains unknown. The sample's treatment: roughly 10-day PBMC culture with coronavirus spike peptide pools or control peptides (ViraFEST assay). The sample consisted of CD4+ T cells from blood, cultured in vitro. These receptors were collected from a human donor who had recovered from COVID-19.

This chain links TRBV18 with TRBJ2-3; D remains unclear. Germline V gene lookup returns CDR1 KGHSH and CDR2 LQKENI. The CDR3 sequence is 13 residues long. Deletions cut 6 bases from V and 6 bases from J, with 13 bases between. The CDR3 DNA reads TGTGCCAGCTCCCCGGACCGTATGGATACGCAGTATTTT. This translates into CASSPDRMDTQYF.

This clonotype turned up a few times. The chain combines TRBV7-2 with TRBJ2-3; D possibly corresponds to TRBD1 (5 bases). The germline V gene has CDR1 SGHTA and CDR2 FQGNSA. V was cut by 0 bases and J by 1 base, with 14 bases left in between. The CDR3 sequence is 17 residues long. CDR3 loop: CASSLALWGDGTDTQYF. The CDR3 DNA is TGTGCCAGCAGCTTAGCGCTATGGGGCGATGGCACAGATACGCAGTATTTT.

This clonotype was seen only a few times. The rearrangement links TRBV20-1 to TRBJ2-3, with 9 bases matching TRBD2. Trimming at V came to 2 bases and at J to 2 bases, leaving 14 bases not matched to a gene. CDR1 DFQATT and CDR2 SNEGSKA come from the germline V gene (reference sequence). CDR3 length: 18 residues. In DNA, the CDR3 is TGCAGTGCTAGATACGGGACCGCGGCTAGCGGGATCACAGATACGCAGTATTTT. This encodes CSARYGTAASGITDTQYF.

CDR3 sequence reads: CASKGDPGNTIYF. The CDR3 DNA reads TGTGCCAGCAAAGGGGATCCTGGAAACACCATATATTTT. V gene TRBV2 combines with J gene TRBJ1-3; D possibly corresponds to TRBD1 (5 bases). Between the trimmed V and J ends, which lost 7 bases and 2 bases, there was a span of 9 bases. Germline loops: CDR1 SNHLY, CDR2 FYNNEI. There are 13 residues in the CDR3.

This clonotype has only a few counts. V and J are TRBV27 and TRBJ1-6; the D is unclear. The CDR3 runs to 14 residues. Germline lookup yields CDR1 MNHEY and CDR2 SMNVEV (reference sequence). Trimming took off 5 bases at V and 5 bases at J, with 10 bases between the two ends. In nucleotides, the CDR3 is TGTGCCAGCAGTCTTGGAACAAATAATTCACCCCTCCACTTT. Translation gives CASSLGTNNSPLHF.

The J gene is TRBJ2-3, the V gene TRBV20-1; TRBD1 agrees at 7 bases. V lost 3 bases, J lost 4 bases, and 10 bases stayed unmatched. There are 15 residues in the CDR3. From germline, CDR1 is DFQATT and CDR2 SNEGSKA (reference sequence). DNA for the CDR3: TGCAGTGCTAGGTTGAGGGGGCAGGGGGCAGATACGCAGTATTTT. Amino acids: CSARLRGQGADTQYF.

The genes are TRBV7-2 and TRBJ2-5; D is undetermined. The ends were cut back, 4 bases at V and 2 bases at J, with 14 bases in the middle. The CDR3 has 15 amino acids. Germline V gene lookup returns CDR1 SGHTA and CDR2 FQGNSA. The CDR3 sequence: CASSSNRADQETQYF. The CDR3 nucleotides read TGTGCCAGCAGCTCCAACCGGGCAGATCAAGAGACCCAGTACTTC.

This clonotype is deemed medium-sized. The V gene is TRBV7-2, the J gene TRBJ1-1; maybe TRBD1 (6 bases). Trimming removed 5 bases at V and 2 bases at J, with 18 bases between. The CDR3 sequence is 16 residues long. Germline V lookup: CDR1 SGHTA, CDR2 FQGNSA. This CDR3 reads CASSQLDSRANTEAFF. CDR3 DNA: TGTGCCAGCAGCCAATTGGACAGCCGGGCTAACACTGAAGCTTTCTTT.

The V gene is TRBV20-1, the J gene TRBJ2-1; possibly TRBD2 for D (5 bases). The germline V and J ends were trimmed by 4 bases and 0 bases, with 13 bases remaining between them. The CDR3 length is 15 residues. Germline loops: CDR1 DFQATT, CDR2 SNEGSKA (reference sequence). The CDR3 DNA reads as TGCAGTGCTATCGATAGCGAAGGCTCCTACAATGAGCAGTTCTTC. It specifies CSAIDSEGSYNEQFF.

The chain employs TRBV20-1 and TRBJ1-1, with D tentatively TRBD1 (5 bases). The CDR3 extends over 15 amino acids. V was cut by 5 bases and J by 9 bases, with 25 bases left in between. Germline V lookup: CDR1 DFQATT, CDR2 SNEGSKA (reference sequence). The DNA for the CDR3 is TGCAGTGCTCCGCCCATGATTGGCCCTGGGGGTCAAGCTTTCTTT. This encodes CSAPPMIGPGGQAFF.

CDR3 residues: CASSSGTRIYEQYF. The DNA of the CDR3 is TGTGCCAGCAGCTCCGGGACTAGGATCTACGAGCAGTACTTC. The chain uses TRBV5-4 and TRBJ2-7; TRBD2 aligns across 8 bases. J lost 3 bases, V lost 3 bases, and 5 bases had no gene match. The germline gives CDR1 SGHNT, CDR2 YYREEE (reference sequence). This CDR3 has 14 amino acids.

The V and J genes are TRBV6-2 or TRBV6-3 and TRBJ2-7; 7 bases align to TRBD2. The CDR3 is made up of 14 amino acids. In germline, CDR1 is MNHEY, CDR2 SVGEGT. V dropped 7 bases and J dropped 0; count of bases not matched to a gene: 6. Written as DNA, the CDR3 is TGTGCCAGCAAGCCGAGCGGGATCTCCTACGAGCAGTACTTC. It codes for CASKPSGISYEQYF.

This clonotype was seen a few times. V and J are TRBV5-4 and TRBJ1-1; D possibly corresponds to TRBD1 (6 bases). Deletions cut 4 bases from V and 4 bases from J, with 11 bases between. The CDR3 runs 13 residues. Germline-derived CDR1 and CDR2 are SGHNT and YYREEE (reference sequence). The CDR3 DNA reads TGTGCCAGCAGCCCTCAGGGGCGCACTGAAGCTTTCTTT. It encodes CASSPQGRTEAFF.

The chain employs TRBV19 and TRBJ1-2; possible D gene TRBD1, 5 bases. V lost 0 bases to trimming and J lost 7 bases, with 9 bases between them. The V gene's germline CDR1 is LNHDA and CDR2 SQIVND (reference sequence). The CDR3 has 13 residues. CDR3 residues: CASSIDRVGGYTF. In nucleotides, the CDR3 is TGTGCCAGTAGTATAGACAGGGTCGGTGGCTACACCTTC.

This chain uses TRBV28 with TRBJ2-1, with 7 bases identical to TRBD2. This CDR3 is built from 16 residues. Germline loops: CDR1 MDHEN, CDR2 SYDVKM. Trimming cost V 8 bases and J 5 bases; bases outside gene matches: 15. In DNA, the CDR3 is TGTGCCAGCGGGTCAGCTCCGGGACTAAAAAACAATGAGCAGTTCTTC. Its translation is CASGSAPGLKNNEQFF.

V is TRBV7-9 and J is TRBJ2-6; D ambiguous. The CDR3 is 15 amino acids. V was pared by 3 bases and J by 4 bases, with 10 bases between. Germline assignment: CDR1 SEHNR and CDR2 FQNEAQ (reference sequence). The CDR3 sequence is CASSFLLGGANVLTF. In DNA, the CDR3 is TGTGCCAGCAGCTTCCTGCTCGGAGGGGCCAACGTCCTGACTTTC.

This clonotype was observed a few times. The V call is TRBV27, the J call TRBJ2-7; 11 nucleotides match TRBD2. The germline gives CDR1 MNHEY, CDR2 SMNVEV (reference sequence). V was clipped by 7 bases and J by 2 bases; unmatched bases: 4. The CDR3 contains 14 residues. The CDR3 protein is CASKGLAGPYEQYF. CDR3 in DNA: TGTGCCAGCAAAGGACTAGCGGGCCCCTACGAGCAGTACTTC.

This clonotype was observed once. The CDR3 loop is CASSSGTLNYGYTF. In nucleotides, the CDR3 is TGTGCCAGCAGTTCCGGGACACTAAACTATGGCTACACCTTC. The chain joins TRBV5-4 to TRBJ1-2; possibly TRBD1 for D (6 bases). Germline CDR1 is SGHNT and CDR2 is YYREEE (reference sequence). This CDR3 has 14 residues. The germline V and J ends were trimmed by 5 bases and 2 bases, with 13 bases remaining between them.

The rearrangement joins TRBV4-1 to TRBJ2-1; 10 bases are a match to TRBD2. This CDR3 is 18 amino acids long. The V and J ends lost 1 base and 10 bases, in that order; junction bases with no gene match: 16. CDR1 and CDR2 (germline): MGHRA, YSYEKL. CDR3 sequence reads: CASSQAARASGRVGEQFF. CDR3 DNA: TGCGCCAGCAGCCAAGCAGCCCGGGCTAGCGGGAGAGTAGGGGAGCAGTTCTTC.

Judged by abundance, this clonotype is medium-sized. The J gene is TRBJ2-3, the V gene TRBV5-6; 12 nucleotides align to TRBD2. The germline CDR1 and CDR2 sequences are SGHDT and YYEEEE. The CDR3 covers 16 residues. With V trimmed by 4 bases and J by 0 bases, 3 bases remained unmatched. CDR3 in DNA: TGTGCCAGCAGCAGGACTAGCGGGACTAGCACAGATACGCAGTATTTT. As protein: CASSRTSGTSTDTQYF.

This chain joins TRBV23-1 and TRBJ2-5; D is perhaps TRBD1 or TRBD2 (5 bases each). TRBV23-1 is an ORF; its function is uncertain. V dropped 2 bases and J dropped 6 bases, with 7 bases sitting between them. The CDR3 extends over 12 amino acids. In DNA form, the CDR3 reads TGCGCCAGCAGTCAAGAGGGGAAGACCCAGTACTTC. It translates to CASSQEGKTQYF.

V gene TRBV5-1 combines with J gene TRBJ2-5; 8 positions agree with TRBD2. The CDR3 extends over 15 amino acids. Germline loops: CDR1 SGHRS, CDR2 YFSETQ. Germline trimming cut 1 base from V and 4 bases from J; bases unmatched to any gene: 6. DNA for the CDR3: TGCGCCAGCAGCTTGTACCGGGAGGGCGGAGAGACCCAGTACTTC. It is translated as CASSLYREGGETQYF.

This chain connects TRBV6-2 or TRBV6-3 to TRBJ2-1; D not resolved. CDR1 and CDR2 (germline): MNHEY, SVGEGT. The CDR3 totals 13 residues. Trimming took off 4 bases at V and 7 bases at J, with 11 bases between the two ends. This chain's CDR3 is CASSLRVQNEQFF. The CDR3 region has the DNA TGTGCCAGCAGTTTAAGGGTACAGAATGAGCAGTTCTTC.

This sequence joins TRBV6-1 and TRBJ2-7; no firm D call. Germline V gives CDR1 MNHNS, CDR2 SASEGT. CDR3 length: 13 amino acids. V was trimmed by 8 bases and J by 0 bases, leaving 11 bases between them. The CDR3 DNA sequence: TGTGCCAGCCAAGACCGAGTCTCCTACGAGCAGTACTTC. Translation: CASQDRVSYEQYF.

V usage is TRBV10-1 and J usage is TRBJ2-1; D unclear. Germline V gives CDR1 WNHNN, CDR2 SYGVQD (reference sequence). This CDR3 has 15 residues. V was pared by 0 bases and J by 6 bases, with 12 bases between. CDR3 nucleotide sequence: TGCGCCAGCAGTGAGTCACCAGTAGTTCGCAATGAGCAGTTCTTC. Its translation is CASSESPVVRNEQFF.

V and J are TRBV6-2 or TRBV6-3 and TRBJ2-3, with TRBD2 as a possible D gene (6 bases). Trimming took off 6 bases at V and 7 bases at J, with 38 bases between the two ends. Germline V lookup: CDR1 MNHEY, CDR2 SVGEGT. The CDR3 length is 21 residues. CDR3 bases: TGTGCCAGCAGCCGCTTATGGGAGGCATGGGAGGTGTTGACTAATGTGAATACGCAGTATTTT. As protein: CASSRLWEAWEVLTNVNTQYF.

The rearrangement uses TRBV6-1 and TRBJ1-2; TRBD1 aligns across 8 bases. The CDR3 runs 13 residues. Trimming at V came to 6 bases and at J to 4 bases, leaving 4 bases not matched to a gene. CDR1 is MNHNS, CDR2 SASEGT, per germline. The DNA for the CDR3 is TGTGCCAGCAGCCCGGGACAGGCCTATGGCTACACCTTC. Its protein product is CASSPGQAYGYTF.

The rearrangement uses TRBV2 and TRBJ1-6, with D uncertain. V was clipped by 4 bases and J by 0 bases, with 10 bases between them. Germline V gives CDR1 SNHLY, CDR2 FYNNEI. CDR3 length: 16 amino acids. CDR3 DNA sequence: TGTGCCAGCAGTGTTACCGACACCTCCTATAATTCACCCCTCCACTTT. It is translated as CASSVTDTSYNSPLHF.

V and J are TRBV30 and TRBJ2-3; TRBD2 matches at 8 bases. The germline CDR1 and CDR2 sequences are GTSNPN and SVGIG (reference sequence). Trimming took 2 bases from V and 4 from J; bases not matched to a gene: 8. The length of the CDR3 is 15 residues. CDR3 sequence: CAWSLAGGGADTQYF. Here the CDR3 DNA reads TGTGCCTGGAGTCTGGCGGGAGGAGGGGCAGATACGCAGTATTTT. The entire variable domain, with the rest obtained from reference TRBV30 and TRBJ2-3, is as follows: SQTIHQWPATLVQPVGSPLSLECTVEGTSNPNLYWYRQAAGRGLQLLFYSVGIGQISSEVPQNLSASRPQDRQFILSSKKLLLSDSGFYLCAWSLAGGGADTQYFGPGTRLTVL.

This clonotype was counted between two and nine times. This chain connects TRBV20-1 to TRBJ1-1; the match to TRBD1 covers 7 bases. The CDR3 is made up of 13 amino acids. Looked up from germline, CDR1 is DFQATT and CDR2 is SNEGSKA (reference sequence). Trimming at V came to 7 bases and at J to 1 base, leaving 6 bases not matched to a gene. CDR3 bases: TGCAGTGGGACGGGACAGACGAACACTGAAGCTTTCTTT. Amino acids: CSGTGQTNTEAFF.

This clonotype has more than one count but fewer than ten. This chain joins TRBV7-2 and TRBJ1-4, with 7 bases lining up with TRBD1. The junction had 7 bases not matched to a gene; V was cut back by 5 bases and J by 7 bases. Germline CDR1 and CDR2: SGHTA and FQGNSA. This CDR3 has 14 residues. CDR3 in DNA: TGTGCCAGCAGCGCCAGGGGGGGAGGTGAAAAACTGTTTTTT. Translated, it gives CASSARGGGEKLFF.